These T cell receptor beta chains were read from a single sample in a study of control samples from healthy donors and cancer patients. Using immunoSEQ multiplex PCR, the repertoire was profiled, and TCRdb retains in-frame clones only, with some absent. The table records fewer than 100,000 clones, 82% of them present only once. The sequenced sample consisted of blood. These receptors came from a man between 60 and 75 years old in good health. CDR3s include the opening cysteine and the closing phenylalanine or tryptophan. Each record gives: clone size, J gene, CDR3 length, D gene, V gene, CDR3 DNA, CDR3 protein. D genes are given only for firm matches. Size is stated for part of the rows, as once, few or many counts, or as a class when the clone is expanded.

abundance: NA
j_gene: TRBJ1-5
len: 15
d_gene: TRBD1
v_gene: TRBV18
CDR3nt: TGTGCCAGCTCACCCAGAACAGGGGCCGATCAGCCCCAGCATTTT
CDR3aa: CASSPRTGADQPQHF

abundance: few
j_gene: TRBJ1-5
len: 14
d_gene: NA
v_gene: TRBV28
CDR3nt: TGTGCCAGCAGTTTATTGAGTAGCAATCAGCCCCAGCATTTT
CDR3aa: CASSLLSSNQPQHF

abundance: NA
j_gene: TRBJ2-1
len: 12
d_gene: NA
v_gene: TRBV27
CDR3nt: TGTGCCAGCAGGAGGGGTAGCAATGAGCAGTTCTTC
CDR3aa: CASRRGSNEQFF

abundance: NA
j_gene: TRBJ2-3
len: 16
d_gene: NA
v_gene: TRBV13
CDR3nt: TGTGCCAGCAGCTTAGCCGGGGGCCGTATGACAGATACGCAGTATTTT
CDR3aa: CASSLAGGRMTDTQYF

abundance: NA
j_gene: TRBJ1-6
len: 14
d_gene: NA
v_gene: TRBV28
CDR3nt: TGTGCCAGCAGTCCTCCGGGGAATAATTCACCCCTCCACTTT
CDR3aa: CASSPPGNNSPLHF

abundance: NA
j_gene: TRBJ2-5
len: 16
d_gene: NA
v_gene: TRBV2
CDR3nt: TGTGCCAGCAGCGCCGAGTTGGGAGGAGGGAAAGAGACCCAGTACTTC
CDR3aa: CASSAELGGGKETQYF

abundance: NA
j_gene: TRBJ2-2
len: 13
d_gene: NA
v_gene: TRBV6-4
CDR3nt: TGTGCCAGCAGACAGGCGAACACCGGGGAGCTGTTTTTT
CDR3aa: CASRQANTGELFF

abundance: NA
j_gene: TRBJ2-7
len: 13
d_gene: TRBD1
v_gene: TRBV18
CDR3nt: TGTGCCAGCTCACGTGACAGGGCCTACGAGCAGTACTTC
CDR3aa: CASSRDRAYEQYF

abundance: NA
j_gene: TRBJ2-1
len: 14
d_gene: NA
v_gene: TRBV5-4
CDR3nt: TGTGCCAGCAACGGCGGGGCCTCCTACAATGAGCAGTTCTTC
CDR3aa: CASNGGASYNEQFF

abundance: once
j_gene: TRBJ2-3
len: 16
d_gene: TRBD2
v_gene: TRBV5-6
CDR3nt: TGTGCCAGCAGCCCGGGACTAGCTGACGGCACAGATACGCAGTATTTT
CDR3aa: CASSPGLADGTDTQYF

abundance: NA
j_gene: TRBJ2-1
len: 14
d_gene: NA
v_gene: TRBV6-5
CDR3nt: TGTGCCAGCTCCAGAGCTAGCTACAATAATGAGCAGTTCTTC
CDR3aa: CASSRASYNNEQFF

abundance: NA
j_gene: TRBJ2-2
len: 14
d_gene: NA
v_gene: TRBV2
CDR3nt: TGTGCCAGCAGTGAAGGCCTAAGCACCGGGGAGCTGTTTTTT
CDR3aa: CASSEGLSTGELFF

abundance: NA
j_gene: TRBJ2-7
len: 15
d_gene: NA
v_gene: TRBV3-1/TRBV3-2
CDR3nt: TGTGCCAGCAGTCCGGACGGGCCGGTTATGATGGAGCAGTACTTC
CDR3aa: CASSPDGPVMMEQYF

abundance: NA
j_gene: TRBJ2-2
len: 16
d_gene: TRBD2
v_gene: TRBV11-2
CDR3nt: TGTGCCAGCACCCGAGACGGCGGGGGGAGCACCGGGGAGCTGTTTTTT
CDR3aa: CASTRDGGGSTGELFF

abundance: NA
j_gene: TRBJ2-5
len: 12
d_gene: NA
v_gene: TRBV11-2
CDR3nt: TGTGCCAGCAGCTTATTCGGCGAGACCCAGTACTTC
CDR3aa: CASSLFGETQYF

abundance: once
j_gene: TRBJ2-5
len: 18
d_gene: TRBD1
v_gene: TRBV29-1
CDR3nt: TGCAGCGTTCATAGACAGGGCGGGTTAGTTGATCGCGAAGAGACCCAGTACTTC
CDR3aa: CSVHRQGGLVDREETQYF

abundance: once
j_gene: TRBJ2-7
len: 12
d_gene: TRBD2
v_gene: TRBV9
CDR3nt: TGTGCCAGCGGGACTAGCAGGTACGAGCAGTACTTC
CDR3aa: CASGTSRYEQYF

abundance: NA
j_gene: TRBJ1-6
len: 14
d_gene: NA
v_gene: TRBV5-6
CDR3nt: TGTGCCAGCAGCTTGTTGGGCGGGGGATCCCCCCTCCACTTT
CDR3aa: CASSLLGGGSPLHF

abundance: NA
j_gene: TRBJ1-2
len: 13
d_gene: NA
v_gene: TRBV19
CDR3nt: TGTGCCAGTAGCGAAGTTGCAGACTATGGCTACACCTTC
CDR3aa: CASSEVADYGYTF

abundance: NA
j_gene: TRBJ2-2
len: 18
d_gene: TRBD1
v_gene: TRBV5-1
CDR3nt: TGCGCCAGCAGCTTGGAAGTGCATCAGGGGGCATCGTCCGGGGAGCTGTTTTTT
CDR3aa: CASSLEVHQGASSGELFF

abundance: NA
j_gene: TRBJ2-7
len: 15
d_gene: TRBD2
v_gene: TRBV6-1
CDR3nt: TGTGCCAGCAGTGAAGAGGCTAGCGGGAGCTACGAGCAGTACTTC
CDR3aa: CASSEEASGSYEQYF

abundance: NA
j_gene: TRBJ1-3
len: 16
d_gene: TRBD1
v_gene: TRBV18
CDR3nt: TGTGCCAGCTCACCACCGGGACAGGCGGGTGGAAACACCATATATTTT
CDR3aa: CASSPPGQAGGNTIYF

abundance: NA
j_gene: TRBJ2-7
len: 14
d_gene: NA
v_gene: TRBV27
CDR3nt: TGTGCCAGCAGAACCACCGGCGGGCTGGACGAGCAGTACTTC
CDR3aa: CASRTTGGLDEQYF

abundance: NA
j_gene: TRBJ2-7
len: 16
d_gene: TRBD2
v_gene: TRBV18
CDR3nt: TGTGCCAGCTCACCTCCGGGGGGGAGGAGCTCCTACGAGCAGTACTTC
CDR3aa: CASSPPGGRSSYEQYF

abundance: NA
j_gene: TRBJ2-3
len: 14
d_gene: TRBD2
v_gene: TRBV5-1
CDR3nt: TGCGCCAGCAAACTAGCGGGGACGAGAGATACGCAGTATTTT
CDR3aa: CASKLAGTRDTQYF

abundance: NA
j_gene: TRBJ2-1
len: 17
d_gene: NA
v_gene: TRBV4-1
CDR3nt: TGCGCCAGCAGCCACAGATCCCGAGGATCGGGGGACAATGAGCAGTTCTTC
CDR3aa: CASSHRSRGSGDNEQFF

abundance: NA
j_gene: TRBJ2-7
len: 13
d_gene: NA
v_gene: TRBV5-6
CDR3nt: TGTGCCAGCAGCTTGGGTGACCCCGGGGAGCAGTACTTC
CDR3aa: CASSLGDPGEQYF

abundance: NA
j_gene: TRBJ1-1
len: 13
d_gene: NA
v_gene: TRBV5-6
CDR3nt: TGTGCCAGCAGCTTGGCAGGGGACCCTGAAGCTTTCTTT
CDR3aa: CASSLAGDPEAFF

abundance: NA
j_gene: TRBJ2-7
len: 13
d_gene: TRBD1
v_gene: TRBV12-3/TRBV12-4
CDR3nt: TGTGCCAGCAGGGACAGGGGGTTATACGAGCAGTACTTC
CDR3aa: CASRDRGLYEQYF

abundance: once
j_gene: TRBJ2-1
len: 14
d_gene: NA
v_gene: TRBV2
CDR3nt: TGTGCCAGCAGTGAAAGGGGGAGGGCTAGCGATAAGTTCTTC
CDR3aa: CASSERGRASDKFF

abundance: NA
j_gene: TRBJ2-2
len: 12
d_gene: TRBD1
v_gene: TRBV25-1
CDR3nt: TGTGCCAGCAGTCAGGGGGCCGGGGAGCTGTTTTTT
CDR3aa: CASSQGAGELFF

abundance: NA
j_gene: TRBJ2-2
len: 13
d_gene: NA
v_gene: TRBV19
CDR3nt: TGTGCCAGTAGTCCCTTGGATGGCGGGGAGCTGTTTTTT
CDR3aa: CASSPLDGGELFF

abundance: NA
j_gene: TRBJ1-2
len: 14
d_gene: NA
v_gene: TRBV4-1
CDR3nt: TGCGCCAGCAGCCACCAGGGTCGGGGGCATGGCTACACCTTC
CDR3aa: CASSHQGRGHGYTF

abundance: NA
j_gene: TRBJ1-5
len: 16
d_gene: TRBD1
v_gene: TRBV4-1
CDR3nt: TGCGCCAGCAGCCAAGAGGGGAGGACAGGGAATCAGCCCCAGCATTTT
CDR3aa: CASSQEGRTGNQPQHF

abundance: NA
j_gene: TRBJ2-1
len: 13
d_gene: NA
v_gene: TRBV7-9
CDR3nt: TGTGCCAGCAGAGACTGGGTAGACAATGAGCAGTTCTTC
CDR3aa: CASRDWVDNEQFF

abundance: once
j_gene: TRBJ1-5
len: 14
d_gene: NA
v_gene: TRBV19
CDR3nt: TGTGCCAGTAGTATAGGACGGTTTAATCAGCCCCAGCATTTT
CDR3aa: CASSIGRFNQPQHF

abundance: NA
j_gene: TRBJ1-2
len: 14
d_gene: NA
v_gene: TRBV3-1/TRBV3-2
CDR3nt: TGTGCCAGCAGCCATAGAACAGGGTTGGGGGGCTACACCTTC
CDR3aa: CASSHRTGLGGYTF

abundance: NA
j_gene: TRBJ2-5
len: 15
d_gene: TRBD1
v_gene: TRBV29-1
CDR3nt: TGCAGCGTTGAAGGGGGACAGGGGGTGCAAGAGACCCAGTACTTC
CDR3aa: CSVEGGQGVQETQYF

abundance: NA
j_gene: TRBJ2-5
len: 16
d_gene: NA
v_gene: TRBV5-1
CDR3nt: TGCGCCAGCTCGCGGGACAGCTATTCCCGGGGAGAGACCCAGTACTTC
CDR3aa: CASSRDSYSRGETQYF

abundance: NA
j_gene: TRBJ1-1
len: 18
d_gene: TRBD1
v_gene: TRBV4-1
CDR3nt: TGCGCCAGCAGCCTAGAGGGGGGGACAGGGGGCGTGAACACTGAAGCTTTCTTT
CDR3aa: CASSLEGGTGGVNTEAFF

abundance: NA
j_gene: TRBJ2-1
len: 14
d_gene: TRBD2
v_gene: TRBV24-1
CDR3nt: TGTGCCACCAGTGAGGGGACTAGCAGCAATGAGCAGTTCTTC
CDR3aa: CATSEGTSSNEQFF

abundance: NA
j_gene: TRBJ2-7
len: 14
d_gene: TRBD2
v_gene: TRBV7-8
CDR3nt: TGTGCCAGCAGCCACCGCGGGGGGGCCCACGAGCAGTACTTC
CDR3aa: CASSHRGGAHEQYF

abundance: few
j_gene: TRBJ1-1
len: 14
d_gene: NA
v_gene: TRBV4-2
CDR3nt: TGTGCCAGCAGCCAAGGAGGGGGGGACACTGAAGCTTTCTTT
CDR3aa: CASSQGGGDTEAFF